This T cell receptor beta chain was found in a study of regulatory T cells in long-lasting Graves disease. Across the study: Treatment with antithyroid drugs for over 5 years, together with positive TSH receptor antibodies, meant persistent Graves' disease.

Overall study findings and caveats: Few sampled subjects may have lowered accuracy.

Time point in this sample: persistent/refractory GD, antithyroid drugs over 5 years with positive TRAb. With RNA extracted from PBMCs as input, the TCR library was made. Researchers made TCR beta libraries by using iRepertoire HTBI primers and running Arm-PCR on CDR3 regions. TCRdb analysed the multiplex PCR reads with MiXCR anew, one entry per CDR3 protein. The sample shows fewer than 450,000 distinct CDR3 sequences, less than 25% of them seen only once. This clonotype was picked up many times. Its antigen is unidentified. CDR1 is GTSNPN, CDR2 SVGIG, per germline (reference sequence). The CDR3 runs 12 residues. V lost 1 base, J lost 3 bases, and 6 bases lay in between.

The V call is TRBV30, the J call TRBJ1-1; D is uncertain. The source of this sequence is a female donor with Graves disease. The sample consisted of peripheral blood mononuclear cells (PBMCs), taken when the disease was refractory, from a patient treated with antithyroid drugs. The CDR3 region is CAWSGEHTEAFF. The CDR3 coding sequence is TGTGCCTGGAGTGGTGAGCACACTGAAGCTTTCTTT.